A selection of T cell receptor beta chains follows, all from one sample in a study of blood T cell repertoires in COVID-19. Repertoires were generated with immunoSEQ multiplex PCR, while TCRdb's copy carries only in-frame clones and drops some. The table lists approximately 200,000 clones, 75% to 90% of them singletons. The sample comprised PBMCs or T cells enriched from blood (not recorded which). The source of these receptors is a man aged 25-40 years who had recovered from COVID-19. The CDR3 runs from the conserved cysteine through the conserved F or W. The D gene is left open where the match is weak. Clone size is not always given. Where it is, it says once, few, many or a class for expanded clones.

d_call | j_call | clone_size | v_call | cdr3_nt | cdr3_aa
TRBD2 | TRBJ2-1 | once | TRBV19 | TGTGCCAGTAGTATCACTAGCGGGAACTCCTACAATGAGCAGTTCTTC | CASSITSGNSYNEQFF
TRBD1 | TRBJ2-7 | NA | TRBV18 | TGTGCCAGCTCACGCGGGACAGGCGTCTGGGAGCAGTACTTC | CASSRGTGVWEQYF
NA | TRBJ2-3 | NA | TRBV19 | TGTGCCAGTAGTATTATCGGTTCAGATACGCAGTATTTT | CASSIIGSDTQYF
TRBD1 | TRBJ2-2 | NA | TRBV24-1 | TGTGCCACCAGTGCCCTACAGGGGGCCAGCACCGGGGAGCTGTTTTTT | CATSALQGASTGELFF
NA | TRBJ1-1 | NA | TRBV7-2 | TGTGCCAGCAGCTTAGCCCCAGGGTATTTGGAAGCTTTCTTT | CASSLAPGYLEAFF
NA | TRBJ1-2 | NA | TRBV27 | TGTGCCAGCAGTACTGTCCGGGACACAGATCACTATGGCTACACCTTC | CASSTVRDTDHYGYTF
TRBD2 | TRBJ2-1 | once | TRBV3-1/TRBV3-2 | TGTGCCAGCAGCCCAGGACTAGCGGGCTCCTACAATGAGCAGTTCTTC | CASSPGLAGSYNEQFF
TRBD1 | TRBJ1-5 | NA | TRBV10-3 | TGTGCCATCGGGGACAGGGAGCCCAATCAGCCCCAGCATTTT | CAIGDREPNQPQHF
NA | TRBJ2-5 | NA | TRBV19 | TGTGCCAGTAGTAGAGAGAGTTACCAAGAGACCCAGTACTTC | CASSRESYQETQYF
TRBD1 | TRBJ2-2 | few | TRBV7-8 | TGTGCCAGCAGCTTATTCGGACAGGACGGTTCCGGGGAGCTGTTTTTT | CASSLFGQDGSGELFF
NA | TRBJ1-5 | NA | TRBV2 | TGTGCCAGCATGCGGGGTAATAGCAATCAGCCCCAGCATTTT | CASMRGNSNQPQHF
TRBD1 | TRBJ1-6 | NA | TRBV3-1/TRBV3-2 | TGTGCCAGCAGCCAAGTAGGGGGCGGTAATTCACCCCTCCACTTT | CASSQVGGGNSPLHF
TRBD1 | TRBJ2-3 | NA | TRBV2 | TGTGCCAGCAGTGGGGACAGGGAGGACCCAGATACGCAGTATTTT | CASSGDREDPDTQYF
NA | TRBJ2-7 | NA | TRBV19 | TGTGCCAGTAGTAACTCCGGCACAGGGAGATACGAGCAGTACTTC | CASSNSGTGRYEQYF
TRBD1 | TRBJ1-3 | NA | TRBV4-1 | TGCGCCAGCAGCCAGACGACAGGGTCTGGAAACACCATATATTTT | CASSQTTGSGNTIYF
NA | TRBJ1-4 | NA | TRBV27 | TGTGCCAGCAGTCCCCAACAGCAAGCAACTAATGAAAAACTGTTTTTT | CASSPQQQATNEKLFF
TRBD2 | TRBJ2-1 | NA | TRBV11-3 | TGTGCCAGCAGCCAAGGGCTGGGACTAGCGGGCGTACACAATGAGCAGTTCTTC | CASSQGLGLAGVHNEQFF
TRBD1 | TRBJ2-7 | NA | TRBV6-1 | TGTGCCAGCAGTGATCGGACAGGGCGGTACGAGCAGTACTTC | CASSDRTGRYEQYF
TRBD1 | TRBJ2-2 | NA | TRBV2 | TGTGCCAGCAGTTCGCAAAAAGCAGGACAGGGTTACACCGGGGAGCTGTTTTTT | CASSSQKAGQGYTGELFF
TRBD1 | TRBJ2-3 | NA | TRBV19 | TGTGCCAGTAGCTCAGGACAGGGGCTATCAGATACGCAGTATTTT | CASSSGQGLSDTQYF
TRBD1 | TRBJ2-7 | NA | TRBV27 | TGTGCCAGCAGTTTATCGATGGGCAGGGGGCTTGAAGTAACCTACGAGCAGTACTTC | CASSLSMGRGLEVTYEQYF
TRBD2 | TRBJ2-7 | NA | TRBV24-1 | TGTGCCACCGGGACTAGCTGGGACTACGAGCAGTACTTC | CATGTSWDYEQYF
NA | TRBJ2-3 | NA | TRBV7-9 | TGTGCCAGCAGCTTAGTCTTTTGGGGGGACACAGATACGCAGTATTTT | CASSLVFWGDTDTQYF
NA | TRBJ2-7 | NA | TRBV3-1/TRBV3-2 | TGTGCCAGCAGCCTACAAGTGCGTGGAGGCTACGAGCAGTACTTC | CASSLQVRGGYEQYF
NA | TRBJ1-5 | NA | TRBV28 | TGTGCCAGCAGTTTATCAGCGGGGAGCAATCAGCCCCAGCATTTT | CASSLSAGSNQPQHF
NA | TRBJ1-6 | once | TRBV28 | TGTGCCAGCAGCTCCCACGAGTATAATTCACCCCTCCACTTT | CASSSHEYNSPLHF
NA | TRBJ1-2 | NA | TRBV30 | TGTGCCTGGAGTGCCCCGCTAACCCCGAACTATGGCTACACCTTC | CAWSAPLTPNYGYTF
TRBD1 | TRBJ2-1 | NA | TRBV5-1 | TGCGCCAGCAGCTTGCGCGACAGGGCCAACAATGAGCAGTTCTTC | CASSLRDRANNEQFF
NA | TRBJ1-5 | NA | TRBV3-1/TRBV3-2 | TGTGCCAGCAGCCAGAGCAGGGATAATCAGCCCCAGCATTTT | CASSQSRDNQPQHF
NA | TRBJ1-5 | NA | TRBV6-2/TRBV6-3 | TGTGCCAGCAGCCCTGGCGGGGTTGGAAATCAGCCCCAGCATTTT | CASSPGGVGNQPQHF
TRBD2 | TRBJ2-7 | NA | TRBV7-6 | TGTGCCAGCAGCTTAGGGGGGGGAGCCCCCTCGACCTACGAGCAGTACTTC | CASSLGGGAPSTYEQYF
NA | TRBJ1-5 | NA | TRBV7-9 | TGTGCCAGCAGCTTAGGGACCATGGACAGAGACAATCAGCCCCAGCATTTT | CASSLGTMDRDNQPQHF
TRBD1 | TRBJ1-3 | NA | TRBV5-1 | TGCGCCAGCATGCGGGACAGCCCTGGAAACACCATATATTTT | CASMRDSPGNTIYF
TRBD2 | TRBJ2-1 | NA | TRBV4-3 | TGCGCCAGCAGCCAAGATCTGGGGGCTAGCGGGAGGGAATACAATGAGCAGTTCTTC | CASSQDLGASGREYNEQFF
NA | TRBJ1-3 | NA | TRBV29-1 | TGCAGCGCCCGGAGAGGTGGAAACACCATATATTTT | CSARRGGNTIYF
NA | TRBJ2-7 | NA | TRBV11-2 | TGTGCCAGCAGCTCCGGGTCCGGGGGCTCCTACGAGCAGTACTTC | CASSSGSGGSYEQYF
NA | TRBJ2-1 | NA | TRBV14 | TGTGCCAGCAGCCACGCTGGTCACGGGGACAAGTACAATGAGCAGTTCTTC | CASSHAGHGDKYNEQFF
NA | TRBJ2-2 | NA | TRBV5-5 | TGTGCCAGCAGGTGGGGCACGAACACCGGGGAGCTGTTTTTT | CASRWGTNTGELFF
NA | TRBJ2-7 | few | TRBV28 | TGTGCCCCAGTTTTAAGGTCGGGGAAAGCCTACGAGCAGTACTTC | CAPVLRSGKAYEQYF